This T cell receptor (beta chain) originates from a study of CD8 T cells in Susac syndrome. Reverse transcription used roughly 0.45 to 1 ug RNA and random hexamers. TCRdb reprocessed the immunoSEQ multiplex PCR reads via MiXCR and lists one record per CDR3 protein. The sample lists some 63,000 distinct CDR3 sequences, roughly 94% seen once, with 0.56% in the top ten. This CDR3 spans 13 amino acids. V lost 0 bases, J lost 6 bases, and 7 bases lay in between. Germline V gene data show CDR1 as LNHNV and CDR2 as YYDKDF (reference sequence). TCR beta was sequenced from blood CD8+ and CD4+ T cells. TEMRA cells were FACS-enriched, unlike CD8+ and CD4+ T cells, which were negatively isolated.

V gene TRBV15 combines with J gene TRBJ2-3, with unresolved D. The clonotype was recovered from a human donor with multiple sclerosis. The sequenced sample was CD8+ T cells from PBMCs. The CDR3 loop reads CATSREVKDTQYF. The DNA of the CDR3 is TGTGCCACCAGCAGAGAGGTTAAGGATACGCAGTATTTT. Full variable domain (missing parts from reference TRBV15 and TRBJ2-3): DAMVIQNPRYQVTQFGKPVTLSCSQTLNHNVMYWYQQKSSQAPKLLFHYYDKDFNNEADTPDNFQSRRPNTSFCFLDIRSPGLGDTAMYLCATSREVKDTQYFGPGTRLTVL.